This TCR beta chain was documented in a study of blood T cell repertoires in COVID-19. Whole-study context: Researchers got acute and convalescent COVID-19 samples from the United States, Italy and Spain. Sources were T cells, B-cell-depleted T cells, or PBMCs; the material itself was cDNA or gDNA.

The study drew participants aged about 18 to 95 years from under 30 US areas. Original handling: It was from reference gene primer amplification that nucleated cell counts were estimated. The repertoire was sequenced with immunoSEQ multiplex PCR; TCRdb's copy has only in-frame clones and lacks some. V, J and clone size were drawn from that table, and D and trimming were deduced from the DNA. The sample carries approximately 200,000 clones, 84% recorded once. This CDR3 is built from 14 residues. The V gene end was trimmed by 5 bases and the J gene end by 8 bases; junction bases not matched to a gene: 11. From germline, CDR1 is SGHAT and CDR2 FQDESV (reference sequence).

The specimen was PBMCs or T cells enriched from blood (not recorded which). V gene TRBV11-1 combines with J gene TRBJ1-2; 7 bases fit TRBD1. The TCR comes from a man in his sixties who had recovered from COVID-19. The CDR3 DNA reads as TGTGCCAGCAGCCCAACACAGGGGACTTTGGGCTACACCTTC. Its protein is CASSPTQGTLGYTF. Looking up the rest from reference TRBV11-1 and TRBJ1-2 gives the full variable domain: EAEVAQSPRYKITEKSQAVAFWCDPISGHATLYWYRQILGQGPELLVQFQDESVVDDSQLPKDRFSAERLKGVDSTLKIQPAELGDSAMYLCASSPTQGTLGYTFGSGTRLTVV.